What follows are 10 T cell receptor beta chains derived from one specimen sequenced in a study of blood T cell repertoires in COVID-19. Clones were read by immunoSEQ multiplex PCR, and TCRdb kept only the in-frame ones, dropping some. The sample has 35,000 to 50,000 clones, 80% to 90% seen once. Sequencing input: peripheral blood. These receptors came from a man aged 55 to 70 with active COVID-19.

The chain is built from TRBV28 and TRBJ1-6, with D unresolved. V shed 7 bases and J shed 10 bases, with 14 bases lying between them. The CDR3 covers 13 residues. The V gene's germline CDR1 is MDHEN and CDR2 SYDVKM. The CDR3 region is CASTPPPGSPLHF. The CDR3 bases are TGTGCCAGCACTCCACCCCCGGGATCACCCCTCCACTTT.

The chain joins TRBV29-1 to TRBJ2-3; D unresolved. The CDR3 loop spans 12 amino acids. CDR1 and CDR2 from the germline V gene are SQVTM and ANQGSEA. Trimming removed 4 bases from V and 6 bases from J, with 11 bases in between. The CDR3 bases are TGCAGCGTTGTATCGCCCGAGGATACGCAGTATTTT. Its translation: CSVVSPEDTQYF.

The rearrangement links TRBV21-1 to TRBJ2-1; the table assigns TRBD2, which was not confirmed against the DNA. TRBV21-1 is a pseudogene segment. This CDR3 spans 17 amino acids. The CDR3 loop reads CAREELAGGCSYNEQFF. CDR3 DNA: TGTGCCCGAGAGGAACTAGCGGGAGGTTGCTCCTACAATGAGCAGTTCTTC.

This clone was counted between two and nine times. The CDR3 DNA sequence: TGTGCCAGCAACAGGAGGGAGGGAGCGTACACCGGGGAGCTGTTTTTT. This encodes CASNRREGAYTGELFF. This sequence joins TRBV2 and TRBJ2-2; TRBD2 agrees at 7 bases. V lost 7 bases, J lost 3 bases, and 11 bases stayed unmatched. Germline CDR1 reads SNHLY; CDR2 reads FYNNEI. This CDR3 is 16 amino acids long.

This chain uses TRBV10-2 with TRBJ2-7; 10 nucleotides match TRBD2. The CDR3 is made up of 16 amino acids. The germline CDR1 and CDR2 sequences are WSHSY and SAAADI. J lost 2 bases, V lost 10 bases, and 14 bases had no gene match. Here the CDR3 reads CATPTSGPSNPYEQYF. For the CDR3, the DNA is TGCGCCACCCCGACTAGCGGGCCCTCAAACCCCTACGAGCAGTACTTC.

The chain couples TRBV11-3 to TRBJ2-5, with 7 bases aligning to TRBD2. Trimming at V came to 5 bases and at J to 10 bases, leaving 10 bases not matched to a gene. Germline V gene data show CDR1 as SGHNT and CDR2 as YENEEA. This CDR3 spans 13 amino acids. The CDR3 protein is CASSPVGEGIQYF. CDR3 coding DNA: TGTGCCAGCAGCCCCGTCGGGGAGGGCATCCAGTACTTC.

The rearrangement links TRBV7-9 to TRBJ2-3; 8 nucleotides line up with TRBD2. This CDR3 has 14 residues. The junction had 5 bases not matched to a gene; V was cut back by 7 bases and J by 2 bases. Germline V gives CDR1 SEHNR, CDR2 FQNEAQ (reference sequence). CDR3: CASTPLADTDTQYF. The CDR3 region has the DNA TGTGCCAGCACCCCACTAGCGGACACAGATACGCAGTATTTT.

By sample share, this clone is medium-sized. This sequence joins TRBV10-2 and TRBJ2-7; D might be TRBD2 (5 bases). V lost 3 bases and J lost 3, with 12 bases in between. Germline lookup yields CDR1 WSHSY and CDR2 SAAADI. CDR3 size: 14 residues. This CDR3 reads CASSDSGSGYEQYF. The CDR3 coding sequence is TGCGCCAGCAGTGATTCGGGGTCTGGCTACGAGCAGTACTTC.

The rearrangement links TRBV11-2 to TRBJ2-1; D may be TRBD1 (6 bases). The CDR3 has 14 amino acids. CDR1 and CDR2 (germline): SGHAT, FQNNGV. The V gene lost 5 bases and the J gene lost 6 bases, with 14 bases spanning the gap. The CDR3 coding sequence is TGTGCCAGCAGCCTAAATCGACAGGTCAATGAGCAGTTCTTC. Translation gives CASSLNRQVNEQFF.

The chain has TRBV7-2 and TRBJ2-7; 7 bases are shared with TRBD2. Germline CDR1 is SGHTA and CDR2 is FQGNSA. The CDR3 is 14 amino acids. V shed 5 bases, J shed 3 bases, and the junction held 7 bases outside the gene matches. In DNA form, the CDR3 reads TGTGCCAGCAGCCTACCCGGCGGGAGCTACGAGCAGTACTTC. Its translation: CASSLPGGSYEQYF.